Included here is one TCR beta chain sequence, with context. This clonotype was picked up many times. Its antigen remains unidentified. Within one base of it there is no much larger clone, and no base qualities were kept. The CDR3, from cysteine to phenylalanine, totals 15 residues. The retained sequence is limited to the CDR3, 45 bases, with the frame set at the first base. For this chain, trimming is 6 bases at the V end and 3 bases at the J end, and the number of junction bases without a gene match is 8. CDR1 is given as SNHLY and CDR2 as FYNNEI, both from the germline V gene. The TCR beta CDR3 regions were amplified from the RNA transcripts. The first round of RT-PCR for the TCR CDR3 was performed with the HTBI primer set and the Qiagen OneStep RT-PCR kit. The libraries were constructed in a second round of multiplex PCR and then size-selected and purified. The libraries were sequenced on an Illumina HiSeq2000 using paired-end 100 bp reads. As for the authors' bioinformatics: SOAPnuke was used to process the raw data, removing reads that contained adapters or uncalled bases, had a mean Phred below 15, or lacked an exact match to the constant primer or identifier. High-quality paired reads were merged using COPE v1.2.5, and each unique nucleotide sequence was defined as a clonotype. Clonotypes were aligned to IMGT TRBV, TRBD and TRBJ reference segments using MiTCR v1.1. The analysis was restricted to V-J combinations with a frequency above 0.0001, which together covered 99.2% of the repertoires. The TCS score was defined as the ratio of F50 (clonal expansion) to E x V (chaos), calculated using BLOSUM62-based TCRdist between CDR3 peptides within each V-J. Welch's t-statistics and random forest reduced around 510 V-J features to under 15, which were used in a naive Bayes classifier (R e1071). The raw public data were reprocessed by TCRdb itself: fastp quality trimming at Q25, MiXCR clonotype calling, in-frame beta chains only. Under each unique CDR3 protein, matching rows form one entry showing the most common genes and DNA. The V and J calls here are based on TCRdb, not the publication. The sample table records about 720,000 distinct CDR3 sequences; about a sixth of these occur just once. The biggest ten clones account for approximately 8% of the sample.

Graves' hyperthyroidism was defined as stable when no progression to ophthalmopathy occurred over 18 months of follow-up. Hyperthyroidism patients were newly diagnosed, had a disease duration of under 2 months, and were aged 18 to 65 years. Exclusion was applied to patients with uncontrolled infections, other autoimmune diseases, pregnancy or lactation. Clinical symptoms, serum thyroxine and TRAb, thyroid ultrasound, and orbital computed tomography formed the basis for the diagnoses. PBMCs were isolated from 8 to 10 ml of fresh peripheral blood by Ficoll-Paque density gradient centrifugation. Trizol reagent was used to extract total RNA, and RNA quality was then checked on an Agilent 2100 Bioanalyzer. The data were taken from a study of T cells in Graves' hyperthyroidism and ophthalmopathy (dated by TCRdb to between 2018 and 2021). Concerning the study at large: Peripheral blood samples were taken at the time of initial diagnosis, prior to any treatment. TCR V-J signatures able to tell the groups apart were searched for in a discovery cohort of about a hundred patients, of whom 40 to 45 had Graves' ophthalmopathy and roughly 59 had stable Graves' hyperthyroidism. An independent validation cohort of around 19 hyperthyroidism patients and approximately 15 patients who later progressed to ophthalmopathy tested prospective prediction of ophthalmopathy. The approximately 95 discovery patients were divided at random into training and test sets in a 7:3 ratio. In addition, the study compared T-cell repertoires in thyroid tissue and in blood from about 6 Graves' hyperthyroidism patients. After sampling, hyperthyroidism patients received methimazole starting at 30 mg daily, and ophthalmopathy patients received high-dose intravenous methylprednisolone. TCR Vbeta CDR3 sequencing of 140 or so peripheral blood samples (fewer than 45 ophthalmopathy, roughly 72 hyperthyroidism and 17 progressor patients) is reported in the paper. Results and caveats for the whole study, not just this receptor: Ophthalmopathy was separated from stable hyperthyroidism by a 13 V-J signature model, with over 85% sensitivity and roughly 84% specificity obtained in cross-validation and 80%/75% obtained in testing. Most expanded thyroid clonotypes (frequency above 0.001) were also detected in blood, a finding suggesting that blood repertoires may reflect thyroid immune responses. In validation, the model predicted progression to ophthalmopathy a median of approximately 6.6 months before onset, with about 64% sensitivity and more than 72% specificity. No statistical method was used to fix the sample size in advance, and group allocation was not hidden from the investigators.

The sequenced material came from blood. This clonotype was obtained from a man between 18 and 35 years old with Graves' hyperthyroidism. The chain links TRBV2 with TRBJ2-7, with 10 bases in between that match TRBD1. The DNA sequence reads TGTGCCAGCAGCGACACCGGGACAGGGGACTACGAGCAGTACTTC. The translation is CASSDTGTGDYEQYF.